The next 28 T cell receptor beta chains were all read from a single sample in a study of CD8 T cells in Susac syndrome. About 0.5 to 1 ug RNA was reverse transcribed with random hexamers. MiXCR was run by TCRdb on the immunoSEQ multiplex PCR reads, yielding one entry per CDR3 protein. The sample holds some 120,000 distinct CDR3 sequences; around 96% are singletons and the top ten take 0.085% to 0.09%. The sequencing sample was made of CD4+ T cells from PBMCs. These receptors came from a human donor in good health.

V and J are TRBV18 and TRBJ1-1; possible D gene TRBD1, 5 bases. V lost 4 bases and J lost 1, with 16 bases in between. The CDR3 contains 16 residues. CDR1 and CDR2 from the germline V gene are KGHSH and LQKENI. The CDR3 nucleotides are TGTGCCAGCTCACAAACCCACACGGGACCGAACACTGAAGCTTTCTTT. This sequence encodes CASSQTHTGPNTEAFF.

The rearrangement joins TRBV27 to TRBJ2-3, with 9 bases fitting TRBD2. CDR1 is MNHEY, CDR2 SMNVEV, per germline (reference sequence). The length of the CDR3 is 15 residues. V shed 5 bases and J 2 bases; nucleotides not matched to a gene: 5. CDR3 residues: CASSRGLANTDTQYF. In nucleotides, the CDR3 is TGTGCCAGCAGTCGGGGACTAGCCAACACAGATACGCAGTATTTT.

The chain links TRBV5-6 to TRBJ2-1; 7 bases agree with TRBD2. From germline, CDR1 is SGHDT and CDR2 YYEEEE. Germline trimming cut 5 bases from V and 4 bases from J; bases unmatched to any gene: 9. The CDR3 sequence is 15 residues long. This CDR3 reads CASSWGLSMYNEQFF. CDR3 DNA sequence: TGTGCCAGCAGTTGGGGACTATCCATGTACAATGAGCAGTTCTTC. The full variable domain, with the rest looked up from reference TRBV5-6 and TRBJ2-1, is DAGVTQSPTHLIKTRGQQVTLRCSPKSGHDTVSWYQQALGQGPQFIFQYYEEEERQRGNFPDRFSGHQFPNYSSELNVNALLLGDSALYLCASSWGLSMYNEQFFGPGTRLTVL.

To note about this clonotype: A junction boundary mismatches the germline segment, possibly from a read error. The chain couples TRBV7-2 to TRBJ2-7; D is undetermined. The germline gives CDR1 SGHTA, CDR2 FQGNSA. This CDR3 is 14 amino acids long. The CDR3 DNA sequence: TGTGCCAGCAGCGTAGCCTTTAGCTCCTACGAGCAGTACTTC. This codes for CASSVAFSSYEQYF.

The J gene is TRBJ2-1, the V gene TRBV18, with 7 bases identical to TRBD2. After removal of 5 bases from V and 3 bases from J, the junction contained 4 bases not matched to a gene. Germline CDR1 and CDR2: KGHSH and LQKENI. The CDR3 consists of 14 residues. DNA of the CDR3: TGTGCCAGCTCAACGTCTAGCGGCTACAATGAGCAGTTCTTC. This encodes CASSTSSGYNEQFF.

The J gene is TRBJ2-1, the V gene TRBV13, with 11 bases fitting TRBD2. With V trimmed by 4 bases and J by 5 bases, 10 bases remained unmatched. Germline CDR1 and CDR2: PRHDT and FYEKMQ (reference sequence). The CDR3 contains 17 residues. CDR3 loop: CASSSRSGTSGHNEQFF. CDR3 coding DNA: TGTGCCAGCAGCTCTAGATCCGGGACTAGCGGCCACAATGAGCAGTTCTTC.

J is TRBJ2-7 and V is TRBV9; the D gene is possibly TRBD2 (5 bases). With 0 bases removed from V and 3 bases from J, the gap between germline ends came to 13 bases. The CDR3 has 15 residues. Germline V CDR1 and CDR2: SGDLS, YYNGEE. CDR3 sequence: CASSVGGLSSYEQYF. CDR3 DNA sequence: TGTGCCAGCAGCGTAGGAGGGCTAAGCAGCTACGAGCAGTACTTC. Complete variable domain (other parts from reference TRBV9 and TRBJ2-7): DSGVTQTPKHLITATGQRVTLRCSPRSGDLSVYWYQQSLDQGLQFLIQYYNGEERAKGNILERFSAQQFPDLHSELNLSSLELGDSALYFCASSVGGLSSYEQYFGPGTRLTVT.

This clonotype occurred once. The chain uses TRBV7-9 and TRBJ2-7; possible D gene TRBD1, 6 bases. The CDR3 extends over 13 amino acids. Trimming stripped 5 bases from V and 2 bases from J, with 10 bases between. From germline, CDR1 is SEHNR and CDR2 FQNEAQ (reference sequence). The CDR3 spells CASSSGQPYEQYF. The CDR3 region has the DNA TGTGCCAGCAGCAGCGGACAGCCCTACGAGCAGTACTTC.

The chain joins TRBV24-1 to TRBJ2-3, with 10 bases matching TRBD1. CDR1 is KGHDR and CDR2 is SFDVKD in the germline V gene. V was pared by 7 bases and J by 4 bases, with 10 bases of the junction left unmatched. This CDR3 has 16 amino acids. CDR3 sequence reads: CATSGTGTGVPDTQYF. For the CDR3, the DNA is TGTGCCACCAGCGGCACCGGGACAGGGGTCCCAGATACGCAGTATTTT.

The V call is TRBV7-9, the J call TRBJ2-2, with TRBD2 identical over 10 bases. CDR3 length: 17 amino acids. The V gene's germline CDR1 is SEHNR and CDR2 FQNEAQ (reference sequence). J lost 7 bases, V lost 5 bases, and 13 bases had no gene match. As DNA, the CDR3 is TGTGCCAGCAGCCCCTTCAAGAGCGGGAGGGACGGCGGGGAGCTGTTTTTT. As protein: CASSPFKSGRDGGELFF.

The chain links TRBV3-1 to TRBJ1-5; perhaps TRBD1 as D (5 bases). Trimming shortened V by 0 bases and J by 7 bases, and 13 bases separated the two germline ends. The CDR3 is made up of 15 amino acids. Looked up from germline, CDR1 is LGHDT and CDR2 is YNNKEL (reference sequence). This CDR3 reads CASSQDKGQRQPQHF. In DNA form, the CDR3 reads TGTGCCAGCAGCCAAGACAAGGGGCAGAGGCAGCCCCAGCATTTT. The full variable domain, completed using reference TRBV3-1 and TRBJ1-5, is DTAVSQTPKYLVTQMGNDKSIKCEQNLGHDTMYWYKQDSKKFLKIMFSYNNKELIINETVPNRFSPKSPDKAHLNLHINSLELGDSAVYFCASSQDKGQRQPQHFGDGTRLSIL.

The rearrangement links TRBV2 to TRBJ2-3, with D maybe TRBD1 (5 bases). Trimming cost V 6 bases and J 2 bases, with 15 bases left between them. This CDR3 has 15 residues. CDR1 and CDR2 (germline): SNHLY, FYNNEI. In nucleotides, the CDR3 is TGTGCCAGCAGACCCCAGGGTAGCTACACAGATACGCAGTATTTT. It encodes CASRPQGSYTDTQYF.

The chain links TRBV12-3 or TRBV12-4 to TRBJ1-3, with no clear D. This CDR3 is built from 15 residues. V lost 6 bases and J 0 bases, leaving 12 bases between the germline ends. The CDR3 sequence: CASRRDMSSGNTIYF. The CDR3 DNA reads as TGTGCCAGCAGGCGGGATATGAGCTCTGGAAACACCATATATTTT.

This chain uses TRBV11-2 with TRBJ2-7, with 11 bases matching TRBD2. Germline lookup yields CDR1 SGHAT and CDR2 FQNNGV. The CDR3 is 16 amino acids. V shed 1 base and J 4 bases; nucleotides not matched to a gene: 6. The CDR3 is CASSLGLAGSGYEQYF. The CDR3 nucleotides are TGTGCCAGCAGCTTAGGACTAGCGGGATCGGGATACGAGCAGTACTTC.

The chain carries TRBV20-1 and TRBJ2-2; 10 nucleotides align to TRBD2. Germline lookup yields CDR1 DFQATT and CDR2 SNEGSKA (reference sequence). The ends lost 5 bases at V and 4 bases at J; junction bases unmatched: 7. The CDR3 consists of 15 residues. This chain's CDR3 is CSAGASGSGTGELFF. As DNA, the CDR3 is TGCAGTGCTGGGGCTAGCGGGAGTGGCACCGGGGAGCTGTTTTTT.

The chain joins TRBV7-9 to TRBJ2-3; D possibly corresponds to TRBD2 (6 bases). Looked up from germline, CDR1 is SEHNR and CDR2 is FQNEAQ (reference sequence). The V gene lost 7 bases and the J gene lost 1 base, with 15 bases spanning the gap. CDR3 length: 15 residues. CDR3 sequence reads: CASTLRREGTDTQYF. In nucleotides, the CDR3 is TGTGCCAGCACCCTCCGGAGGGAGGGCACAGATACGCAGTATTTT.

This rearrangement joins TRBV20-1 to TRBJ1-2; no clear D gene. There are 12 residues in the CDR3. V gave up 3 bases and J gave up 2 bases, with 7 bases separating them. CDR1 DFQATT and CDR2 SNEGSKA come from the germline V gene (reference sequence). The CDR3 DNA reads TGCAGTGCTAGTCGCGGGAACTATGGCTACACCTTC. This gives the protein CSASRGNYGYTF.

The V and J genes are TRBV10-3 and TRBJ1-1; 7 bases map to TRBD1. V shed 4 bases, J shed 0 bases, and the junction held 8 bases outside the gene matches. The CDR3 runs 16 residues. Germline V gene data show CDR1 as ENHRY and CDR2 as SYGVKD. CDR3 protein: CAISGRDSDLNTEAFF. The DNA for the CDR3 is TGTGCCATCAGTGGCCGGGACAGTGACTTGAACACTGAAGCTTTCTTT.

V gene TRBV2 combines with J gene TRBJ2-2; no reliable D call. Germline CDR1 reads SNHLY; CDR2 reads FYNNEI. V dropped 5 bases and J dropped 1 base, with 5 bases sitting between them. The CDR3 consists of 13 residues. As DNA, the CDR3 is TGTGCCAGCAGTTTACAGAACACCGGGGAGCTGTTTTTT. Encoded protein: CASSLQNTGELFF.

The gene calls are TRBV12-3 or TRBV12-4 and TRBJ1-1; maybe TRBD1 (6 bases). The CDR3 runs to 12 residues. The V gene lost 6 bases and the J gene lost 5 bases, with 10 bases spanning the gap. CDR3 region: CASRWDITEAFF. CDR3 coding DNA: TGTGCCAGCAGGTGGGACATTACTGAAGCTTTCTTT.

Here the CDR3 DNA reads TGCGCCAGCAGCTTGGCGAAGGGTCAAGAGACCCAGTACTTC. Translation gives CASSLAKGQETQYF. The chain uses TRBV5-1 and TRBJ2-5; no definite D call. Germline V gene lookup returns CDR1 SGHRS and CDR2 YFSETQ. Trimming stripped 0 bases from V and 2 bases from J, with 8 bases between. The CDR3 contains 14 residues.

The V and J genes are TRBV6-2 or TRBV6-3 and TRBJ2-3; D gene ambiguous. In germline, CDR1 is MNHEY, CDR2 SVGEGT. Deletions cut 5 bases from V and 7 bases from J, with 10 bases between. This CDR3 comprises 12 residues. The CDR3 region has the DNA TGTGCCAGCAGTCCCGATTCCAATACGCAGTATTTT. It encodes CASSPDSNTQYF.

This chain connects TRBV7-2 to TRBJ2-3, with D perhaps matching TRBD1 or TRBD2 (5 bases each). Trimming took off 1 base at V and 5 bases at J, with 19 bases between the two ends. Germline values: CDR1 SGHTA, CDR2 FQGNSA. The CDR3 extends over 17 amino acids. In DNA form, the CDR3 reads TGTGCCAGCAGCTTAGAATTGGGGCGGGTGGCTTTAGATACGCAGTATTTT. As protein: CASSLELGRVALDTQYF.

The chain combines TRBV2 with TRBJ2-3; D gene unclear. V was pared by 8 bases and J by 4 bases, with 19 bases between. CDR3 length: 15 residues. Germline V gene data show CDR1 as SNHLY and CDR2 as FYNNEI. The CDR3 here is CASSVGSFGADTQYF. The CDR3 DNA follows: TGTGCCAGCTCTGTAGGTTCGTTCGGTGCAGATACGCAGTATTTT.

The chain has TRBV6-5 and TRBJ2-7; 8 bases are shared with TRBD1. CDR3 length: 14 residues. CDR1 MNHEY and CDR2 SVGAGI come from the germline V gene. Trimming at V came to 6 bases and at J to 2 bases, leaving 6 bases not matched to a gene. The CDR3 sequence: CASRLTGDPYEQYF. Here the CDR3 DNA reads TGTGCCAGCAGGCTGACAGGGGATCCCTACGAGCAGTACTTC.

The genes are TRBV3-1 and TRBJ1-2; D remains unclear. V was clipped by 2 bases and J by 7 bases, with 17 bases between them. Germline V gene lookup returns CDR1 LGHDT and CDR2 YNNKEL (reference sequence). The length of the CDR3 is 15 residues. The CDR3 sequence: CASSQMNEGTGGYTF. The CDR3 DNA follows: TGTGCCAGCAGCCAAATGAACGAAGGAACGGGTGGCTACACCTTC.

This clonotype was seen only once. V and J are TRBV5-6 and TRBJ1-1, with 9 bases that match TRBD1. The CDR3 spans 15 residues. Germline V gene lookup returns CDR1 SGHDT and CDR2 YYEEEE. J gave up 3 bases and V 2 bases, and 5 bases lay outside the gene matches. The CDR3, as DNA: TGTGCCAGCAGCTTCCCGACAGGGGGGGACACTGAAGCTTTCTTT. It specifies CASSFPTGGDTEAFF.

The gene calls are TRBV7-2 and TRBJ1-1, with a weak D call TRBD1 (6 bases). Trimming removed 2 bases from V and 1 base from J, with 11 bases in between. The V gene's germline CDR1 is SGHTA and CDR2 FQGNSA. The CDR3 sequence is 15 residues long. This chain's CDR3 is CASSLPRTANTEAFF. For the CDR3, the DNA is TGTGCCAGCAGCTTACCTCGGACAGCGAACACTGAAGCTTTCTTT.